This T cell receptor beta chain was documented in a study of blood T cell repertoires in COVID-19. Repertoires were generated with immunoSEQ multiplex PCR, while TCRdb's copy carries only in-frame clones and drops some. The data show around 220,000 clones, 80% to 90% seen once. This CDR3 is 15 amino acids long. The V segment lost 0 bases and the J segment 6 bases; nucleotides outside the gene matches: 7. Source material: peripheral blood. This receptor was taken from a man aged 45-60 years with acute or convalescent COVID-19. This chain joins TRBV5-7 and TRBJ1-1; 8 bases match TRBD1. TRBV5-7 is identified as an open reading frame with a role that is uncertain. CDR3 protein: CASSLVHRGTPEAFF. The DNA for the CDR3 is TGTGCCAGCAGCTTGGTTCACAGGGGGACCCCTGAAGCTTTCTTT.